This T cell receptor beta chain is from a study of blood T cell repertoires in COVID-19 (TCRdb year 2020). Turning to the overall study: Samples from collaborators originated in the United States, Italy and Spain and spanned both the acute and convalescent phases of COVID-19. The prospective study material was composed of cDNA or gDNA derived from T cells, B-cell-depleted T cells, or PBMCs. Subjects who had been exposed to COVID-19, were actively infected with it, or had recovered from it provided the deeply sampled blood TCRbeta repertoires that made up the dataset. The repertoires were released in a freely available public database meant as a resource for research on the immune response to SARS-CoV-2. The samples were drawn from the first 160 participants of the ongoing ImmuneRACE study and from about 1,200 subjects provided by 6 global collaborators. Sample metadata almost always included a de-identified subject ID, COVID-19 status, age in years and sex. Where HLA class I and class II types were available, the types were taken from metadata supplied by the sample provider, not from assay-based typing. The full study reports these points: Clinical and demographic metadata were provided uncurated, with the amount varying by source and participant.

The collaborating institutions used their own protocols to collect whole blood in K2EDTA tubes. For TCRbeta analysis, collaborators shipped samples as frozen whole blood, isolated PBMCs, or DNA extracted from either of those sample types. The CDR3 sequence holds 17 residues, the cysteine and phenylalanine included. Only the CDR3 part of the read is kept: 51 bases, read in frame from the first base. V lost 4 bases and J lost 0 bases; the stretch between them is 15 bases long. For CDR1 and CDR2, the germline V gene lists LGHNT and FRNRAP. Notes on this clone: Its recognized antigen is unknown. It has no much larger one-base neighbor in the sample; base qualities were not kept.

TCRbeta CDR3 regions were amplified from genomic DNA by means of the immunoSEQ Assay, a bias-controlled multiplex PCR. Concerning the study's data processing: Within the assay, amplification of reference gene primers was used to estimate how many nucleated cells each sample contained. Sequence reads were collapsed and filtered to measure the absolute abundance of every unique TCRbeta CDR3 rearrangement. For each sample, productive Simpson clonality was calculated by taking the square root of Simpson's diversity index across productive rearrangements. TCRdb limited this immuneACCESS table to in-frame rearrangements with V and J called. A share of clones is missing; checked studies link under half to unresolved V genes, and the rest is unexplained. V and J calls and clone size are those listed in that table; D and trimming were worked out from the DNA. The sample records 150,000 to 200,000 clones, roughly 84% of which are singletons. Clones ranked in the top ten supply 2.9% of the sample.

The sequence joins TRBV12-5 to TRBJ2-2, with a weak D call of TRBD2 (5 bases match). Sequencing was performed on peripheral blood. The sequence was obtained from a woman aged 60-70 years with acute or convalescent COVID-19. The nucleotide sequence is given as TGTGCTAGTGGTTCCCCACCTGGCGGGTCGAACACCGGGGAGCTGTTTTTT. Its translation is CASGSPPGGSNTGELFF.